The subject of this entry is one T cell receptor (beta chain). The data belong to a study of blood T cell repertoires in COVID-19. At the level of the study: The samples span acute and convalescent COVID-19 from the United States, Italy and Spain. Sample material is recorded as cDNA or gDNA derived from T cells, B-cell-depleted T cells, or PBMCs.

As processed by the authors: Estimation of nucleated cell counts relied on the amplification of reference gene primers. TCRdb's copy holds only in-frame clones and misses some; the assay was immunoSEQ multiplex PCR. V and J calls and clone size follow that table, whereas D and trimming were derived from the DNA. The data show approximately 75,000 clones, with 65% to 90% seen just once and 20% to 25% held by the top ten. CDR3 length: 13 residues. Germline V lookup: CDR1 LGHDT, CDR2 YNNKEL (reference sequence). The germline V and J ends were trimmed by 4 bases and 2 bases, with 8 bases remaining between them.

This TCR derives from a woman between 45 and 65 years old with acute or convalescent COVID-19. The sample consisted of peripheral blood. The V call is TRBV3-1 (or the pseudogene TRBV3-2), the J call TRBJ1-1; a possible D gene is TRBD1 (5 bases). The CDR3 DNA is TGTGCCAGCAGCCGACAGTTAAACACTGAAGCTTTCTTT. Amino acids: CASSRQLNTEAFF.